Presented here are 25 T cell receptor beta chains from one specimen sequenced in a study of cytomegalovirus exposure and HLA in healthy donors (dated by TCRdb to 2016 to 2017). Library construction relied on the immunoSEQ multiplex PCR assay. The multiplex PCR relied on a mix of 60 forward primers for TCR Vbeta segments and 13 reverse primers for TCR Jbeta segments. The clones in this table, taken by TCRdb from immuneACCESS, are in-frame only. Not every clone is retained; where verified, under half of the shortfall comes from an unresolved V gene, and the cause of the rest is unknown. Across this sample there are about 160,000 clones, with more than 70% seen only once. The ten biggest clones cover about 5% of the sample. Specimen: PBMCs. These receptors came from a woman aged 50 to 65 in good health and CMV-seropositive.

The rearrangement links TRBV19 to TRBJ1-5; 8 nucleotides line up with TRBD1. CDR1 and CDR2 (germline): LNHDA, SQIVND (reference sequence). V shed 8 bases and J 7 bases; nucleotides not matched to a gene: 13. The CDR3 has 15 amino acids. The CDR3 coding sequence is TGTGCCAGTGAAAGGACAGGGCCGGTTGGGCAGCCCCAGCATTTT. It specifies CASERTGPVGQPQHF.

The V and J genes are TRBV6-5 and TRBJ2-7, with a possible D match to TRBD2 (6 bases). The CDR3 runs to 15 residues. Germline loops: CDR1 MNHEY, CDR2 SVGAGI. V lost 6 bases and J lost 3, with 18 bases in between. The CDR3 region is CASSQGLNGVYEQYF. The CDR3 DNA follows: TGTGCCAGCAGCCAGGGACTGAACGGAGTCTACGAGCAGTACTTC.

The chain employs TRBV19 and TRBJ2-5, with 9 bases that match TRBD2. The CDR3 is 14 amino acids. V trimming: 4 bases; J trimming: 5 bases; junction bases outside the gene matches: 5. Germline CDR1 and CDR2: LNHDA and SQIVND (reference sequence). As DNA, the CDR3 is TGTGCCAGTAGTAGCGGGGGGGCGCGGGAGACCCAGTACTTC. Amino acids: CASSSGGARETQYF.

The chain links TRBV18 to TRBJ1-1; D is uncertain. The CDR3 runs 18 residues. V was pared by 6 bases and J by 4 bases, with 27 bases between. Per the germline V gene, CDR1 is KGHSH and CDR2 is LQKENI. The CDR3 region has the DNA TGTGCCAGCTCCCCAGAGACAAATCCGGTTATTGCGGGCACTGAAGCTTTCTTT. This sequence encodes CASSPETNPVIAGTEAFF. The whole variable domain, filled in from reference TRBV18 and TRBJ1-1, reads NAGVMQNPRHLVRRRGQEARLRCSPMKGHSHVYWYRQLPEEGLKFMVYLQKENIIDESGMPKERFSAEFPKEGPSILRIQQVVRGDSAAYFCASSPETNPVIAGTEAFFGQGTRLTVV.

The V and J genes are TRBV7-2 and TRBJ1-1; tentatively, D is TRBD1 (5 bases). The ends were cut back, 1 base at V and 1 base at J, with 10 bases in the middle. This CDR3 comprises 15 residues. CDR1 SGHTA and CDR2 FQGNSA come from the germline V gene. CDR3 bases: TGTGCCAGCAGCTTAGTTATCGGGGGGAACACTGAAGCTTTCTTT. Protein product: CASSLVIGGNTEAFF.

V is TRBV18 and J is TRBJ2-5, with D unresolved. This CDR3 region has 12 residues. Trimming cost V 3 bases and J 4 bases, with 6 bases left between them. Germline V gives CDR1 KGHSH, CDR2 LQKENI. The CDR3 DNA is TGTGCCAGCTCACCGACGGGAGAGACCCAGTACTTC. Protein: CASSPTGETQYF.

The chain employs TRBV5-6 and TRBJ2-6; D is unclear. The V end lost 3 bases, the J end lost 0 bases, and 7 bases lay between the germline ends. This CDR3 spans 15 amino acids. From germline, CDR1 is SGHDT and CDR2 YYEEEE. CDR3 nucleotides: TGTGCCAGCAGCTCCCCAGGCTCTGGGGCCAACGTCCTGACTTTC. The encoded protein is CASSSPGSGANVLTF. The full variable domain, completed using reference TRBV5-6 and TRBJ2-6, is DAGVTQSPTHLIKTRGQQVTLRCSPKSGHDTVSWYQQALGQGPQFIFQYYEEEERQRGNFPDRFSGHQFPNYSSELNVNALLLGDSALYLCASSSPGSGANVLTFGAGSRLTVL.

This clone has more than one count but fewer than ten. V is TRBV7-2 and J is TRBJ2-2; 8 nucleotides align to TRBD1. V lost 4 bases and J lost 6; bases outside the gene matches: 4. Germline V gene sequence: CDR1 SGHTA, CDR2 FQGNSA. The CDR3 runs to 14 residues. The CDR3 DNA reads TGTGCCAGCAGCTCGGGACAGGTCTCCGGGGAGCTGTTTTTT. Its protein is CASSSGQVSGELFF.

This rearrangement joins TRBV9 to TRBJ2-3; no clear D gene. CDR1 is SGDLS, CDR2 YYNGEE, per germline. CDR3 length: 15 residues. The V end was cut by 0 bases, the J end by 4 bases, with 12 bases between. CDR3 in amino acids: CASSVGGLGPDTQYF. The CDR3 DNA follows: TGTGCCAGCAGCGTAGGTGGATTGGGCCCAGATACGCAGTATTTT.

The CDR3 DNA reads as TGCGCCAGCAGCTCAACAGAGTACAATGAGCAGTTCTTC. Residues: CASSSTEYNEQFF. The rearrangement uses TRBV10-1 and TRBJ2-1; the D is unclear. The germline V gene has CDR1 WNHNN and CDR2 SYGVQD (reference sequence). Trimming took off 6 bases at V and 4 bases at J, with 10 bases between the two ends. CDR3 length: 13 amino acids.

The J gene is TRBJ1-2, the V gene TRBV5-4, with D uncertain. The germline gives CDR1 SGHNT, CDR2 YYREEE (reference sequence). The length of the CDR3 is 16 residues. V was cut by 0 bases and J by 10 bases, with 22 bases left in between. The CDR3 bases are TGTGCCAGCAGCTTGGTAGGCTTCGGCGGCTCAGAAGACTACACCTTC. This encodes CASSLVGFGGSEDYTF.

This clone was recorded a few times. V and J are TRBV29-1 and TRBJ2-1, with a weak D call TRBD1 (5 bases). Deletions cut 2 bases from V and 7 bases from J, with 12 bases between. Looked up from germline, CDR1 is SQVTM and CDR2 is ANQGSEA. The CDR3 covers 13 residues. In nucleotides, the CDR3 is TGCAGCGTTGAAAAGGGGTTCGGGAATGAGCAGTTCTTC. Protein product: CSVEKGFGNEQFF.

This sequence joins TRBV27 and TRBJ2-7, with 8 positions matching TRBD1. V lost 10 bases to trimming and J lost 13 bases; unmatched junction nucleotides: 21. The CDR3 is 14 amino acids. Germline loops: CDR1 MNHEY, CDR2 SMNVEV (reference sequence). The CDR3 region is CATRERLGTGFLYF. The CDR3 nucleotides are TGTGCCACCCGAGAGAGGCTTGGGACAGGTTTTCTTTACTTC.

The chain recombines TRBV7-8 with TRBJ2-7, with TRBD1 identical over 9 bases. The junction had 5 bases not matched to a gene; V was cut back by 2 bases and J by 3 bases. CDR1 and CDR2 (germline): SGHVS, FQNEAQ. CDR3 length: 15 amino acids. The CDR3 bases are TGTGCCAGCAGCTTAACGGGACAGGGAGTCTACGAGCAGTACTTC. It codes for CASSLTGQGVYEQYF.

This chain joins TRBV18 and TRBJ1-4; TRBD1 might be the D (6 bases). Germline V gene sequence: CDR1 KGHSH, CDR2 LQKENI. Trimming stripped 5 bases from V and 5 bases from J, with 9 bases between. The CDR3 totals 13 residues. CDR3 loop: CASSKQGNEKLFF. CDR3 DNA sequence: TGTGCCAGCTCAAAACAGGGAAATGAAAAACTGTTTTTT.

The CDR3 bases are TGCGCCAGCAGCTTAGGAGGGGGCGCTGGGGCCAACGTCCTGACTTTC. It specifies CASSLGGGAGANVLTF. This chain uses TRBV5-1 with TRBJ2-6; D is possibly TRBD1 (7 bases). This CDR3 is built from 16 residues. Trimming stripped 2 bases from V and 2 bases from J, with 11 bases between. Germline V gene lookup returns CDR1 SGHRS and CDR2 YFSETQ.

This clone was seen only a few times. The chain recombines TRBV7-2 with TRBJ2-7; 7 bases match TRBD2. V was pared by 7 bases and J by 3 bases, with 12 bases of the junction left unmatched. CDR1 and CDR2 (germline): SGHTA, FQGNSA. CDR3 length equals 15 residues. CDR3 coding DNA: TGTGCCAGCACCCCTTCAGCGGGACTTCTCTACGAGCAGTACTTC. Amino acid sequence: CASTPSAGLLYEQYF.

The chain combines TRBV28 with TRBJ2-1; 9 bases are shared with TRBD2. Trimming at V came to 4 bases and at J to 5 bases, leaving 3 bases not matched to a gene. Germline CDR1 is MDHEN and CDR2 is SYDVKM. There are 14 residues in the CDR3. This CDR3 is CASSSSGRNNEQFF. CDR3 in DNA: TGTGCCAGCAGTTCGAGCGGGAGGAACAATGAGCAGTTCTTC.

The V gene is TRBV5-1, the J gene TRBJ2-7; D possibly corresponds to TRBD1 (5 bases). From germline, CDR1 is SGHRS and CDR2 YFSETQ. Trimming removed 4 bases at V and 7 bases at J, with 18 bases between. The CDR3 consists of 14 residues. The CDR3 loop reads CASSMTQVSSEQYF. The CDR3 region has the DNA TGCGCCAGCAGCATGACACAGGTCTCGTCTGAGCAGTACTTC.

CDR3 sequence: CASSPPGTGLAFF. CDR3 DNA: TGTGCCAGTAGCCCCCCGGGGACAGGGCTCGCTTTCTTT. The chain couples TRBV19 to TRBJ1-1; the match to TRBD1 covers 9 bases. The germline CDR1 and CDR2 sequences are LNHDA and SQIVND (reference sequence). V lost 6 bases and J lost 11; bases outside the gene matches: 10. CDR3 size: 13 residues.

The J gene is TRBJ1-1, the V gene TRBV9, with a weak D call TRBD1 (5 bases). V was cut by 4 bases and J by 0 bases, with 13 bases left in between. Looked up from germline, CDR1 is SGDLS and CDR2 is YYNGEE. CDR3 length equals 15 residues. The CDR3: CASSPYGHLNTEAFF. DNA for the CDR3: TGTGCCAGCAGCCCGTACGGACACCTGAACACTGAAGCTTTCTTT.

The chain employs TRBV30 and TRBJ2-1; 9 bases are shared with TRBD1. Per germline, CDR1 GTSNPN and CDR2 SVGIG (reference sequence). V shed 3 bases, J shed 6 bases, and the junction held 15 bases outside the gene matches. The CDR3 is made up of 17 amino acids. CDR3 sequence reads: CAWSPVSPGQGANEQFF. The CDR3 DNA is TGTGCCTGGAGCCCGGTCTCTCCGGGACAGGGAGCCAATGAGCAGTTCTTC.

In DNA form, the CDR3 reads TGTGCCAGCAGCGCGCGGAACAGGGGGATGAACACTGAAGCTTTCTTT. It specifies CASSARNRGMNTEAFF. V and J are TRBV11-2 and TRBJ1-1; TRBD1 matches at 8 bases. CDR1 is SGHAT and CDR2 is FQNNGV in the germline V gene. CDR3 length equals 16 residues. J gave up 0 bases and V 5 bases, and 8 bases lay outside the gene matches. The full variable domain, in which reference TRBV11-2 and TRBJ1-1 provide the parts outside the CDR3, is EAGVAQSPRYKIIEKRQSVAFWCNPISGHATLYWYQQILGQGPKLLIQFQNNGVVDDSQLPKDRFSAERLKGVDSTLKIQPAKLEDSAVYLCASSARNRGMNTEAFFGQGTRLTVV.

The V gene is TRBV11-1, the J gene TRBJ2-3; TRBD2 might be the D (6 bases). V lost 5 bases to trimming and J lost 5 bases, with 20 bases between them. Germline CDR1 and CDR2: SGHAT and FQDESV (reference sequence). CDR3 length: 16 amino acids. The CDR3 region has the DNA TGTGCCAGCAGCAAGCGGAAGGGTAGCGGAGTAGATACGCAGTATTTT. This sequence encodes CASSKRKGSGVDTQYF.

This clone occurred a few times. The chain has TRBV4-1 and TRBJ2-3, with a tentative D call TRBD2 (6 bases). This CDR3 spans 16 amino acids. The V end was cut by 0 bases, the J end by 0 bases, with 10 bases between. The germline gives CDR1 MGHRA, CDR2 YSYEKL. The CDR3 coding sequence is TGCGCCAGCAGCCAAGAACTAGCCTTTAGCACAGATACGCAGTATTTT. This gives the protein CASSQELAFSTDTQYF.